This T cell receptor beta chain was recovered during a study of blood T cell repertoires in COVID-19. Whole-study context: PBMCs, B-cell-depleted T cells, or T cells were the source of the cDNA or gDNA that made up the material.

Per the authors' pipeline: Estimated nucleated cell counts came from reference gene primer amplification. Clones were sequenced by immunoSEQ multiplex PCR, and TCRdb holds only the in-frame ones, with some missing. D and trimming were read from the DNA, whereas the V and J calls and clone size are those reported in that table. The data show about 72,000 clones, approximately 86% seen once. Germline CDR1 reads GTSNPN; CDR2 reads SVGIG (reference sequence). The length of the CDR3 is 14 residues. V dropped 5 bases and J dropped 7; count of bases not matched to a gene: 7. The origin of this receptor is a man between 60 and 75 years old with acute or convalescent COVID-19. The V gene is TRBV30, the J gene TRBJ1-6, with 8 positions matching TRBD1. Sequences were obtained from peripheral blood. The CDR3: CAWVRGQENSPLHF. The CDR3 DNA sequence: TGTGCCTGGGTCAGGGGACAGGAAAATTCACCCCTCCACTTT.